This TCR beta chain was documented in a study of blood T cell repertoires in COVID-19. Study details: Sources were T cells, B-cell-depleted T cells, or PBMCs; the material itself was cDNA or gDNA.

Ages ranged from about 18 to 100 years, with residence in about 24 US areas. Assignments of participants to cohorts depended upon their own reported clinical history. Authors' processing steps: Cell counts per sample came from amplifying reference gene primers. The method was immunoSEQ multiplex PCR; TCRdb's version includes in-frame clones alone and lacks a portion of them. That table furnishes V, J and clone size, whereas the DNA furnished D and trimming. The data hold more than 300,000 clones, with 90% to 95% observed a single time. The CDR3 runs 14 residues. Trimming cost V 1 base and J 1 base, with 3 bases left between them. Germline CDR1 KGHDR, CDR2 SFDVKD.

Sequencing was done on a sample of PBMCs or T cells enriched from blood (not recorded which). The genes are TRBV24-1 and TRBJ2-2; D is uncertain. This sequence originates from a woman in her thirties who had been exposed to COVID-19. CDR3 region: CATSDFRNTGELFF. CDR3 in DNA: TGTGCCACCAGTGATTTTAGGAACACCGGGGAGCTGTTTTTT.